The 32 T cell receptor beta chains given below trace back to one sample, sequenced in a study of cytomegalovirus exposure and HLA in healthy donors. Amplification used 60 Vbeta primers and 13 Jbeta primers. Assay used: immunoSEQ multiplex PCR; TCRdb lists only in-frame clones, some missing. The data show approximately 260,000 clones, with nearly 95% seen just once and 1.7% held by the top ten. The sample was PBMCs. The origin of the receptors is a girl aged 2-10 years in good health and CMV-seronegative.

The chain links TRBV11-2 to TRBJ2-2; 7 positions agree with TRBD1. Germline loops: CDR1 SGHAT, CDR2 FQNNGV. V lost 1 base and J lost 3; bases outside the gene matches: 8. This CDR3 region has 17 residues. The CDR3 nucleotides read TGTGCCAGCAGCTTAGGGGAAAGTGGGACAGACACCGGGGAGCTGTTTTTT. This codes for CASSLGESGTDTGELFF.

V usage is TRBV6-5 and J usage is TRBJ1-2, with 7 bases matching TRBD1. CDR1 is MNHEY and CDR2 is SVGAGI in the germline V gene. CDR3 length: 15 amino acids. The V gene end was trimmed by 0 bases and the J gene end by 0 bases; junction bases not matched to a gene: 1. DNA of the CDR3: TGTGCCAGCAGTTACTCAGGACAGGCTAACTATGGCTACACCTTC. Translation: CASSYSGQANYGYTF.

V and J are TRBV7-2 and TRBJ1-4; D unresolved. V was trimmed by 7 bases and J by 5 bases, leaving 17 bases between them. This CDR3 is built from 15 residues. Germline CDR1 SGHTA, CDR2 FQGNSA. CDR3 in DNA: TGTGCCAGCAACAGCCCAGGTGGGCCGAATGAAAAACTGTTTTTT. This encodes CASNSPGGPNEKLFF.

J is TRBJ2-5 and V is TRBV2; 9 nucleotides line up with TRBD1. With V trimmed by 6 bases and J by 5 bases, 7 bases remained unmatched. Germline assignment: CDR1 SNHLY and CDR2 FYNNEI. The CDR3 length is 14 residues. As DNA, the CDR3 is TGTGCCAGCAGCTCCGGGACAGGGCGGGAGACCCAGTACTTC. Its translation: CASSSGTGRETQYF.

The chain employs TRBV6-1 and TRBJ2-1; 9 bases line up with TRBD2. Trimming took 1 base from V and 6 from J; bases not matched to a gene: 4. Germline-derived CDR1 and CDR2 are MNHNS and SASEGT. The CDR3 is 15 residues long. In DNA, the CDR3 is TGTGCCAGCAGTGAAGAAGCGGGGGGTTTCAATGAGCAGTTCTTC. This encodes CASSEEAGGFNEQFF.

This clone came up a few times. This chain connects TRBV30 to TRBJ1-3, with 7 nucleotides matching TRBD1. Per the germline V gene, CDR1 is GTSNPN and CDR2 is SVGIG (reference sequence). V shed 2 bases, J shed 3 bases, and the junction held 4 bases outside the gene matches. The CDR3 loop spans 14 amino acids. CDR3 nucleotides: TGTGCCTGGAGTCACGGGACAGATGGAAACACCATATATTTT. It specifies CAWSHGTDGNTIYF. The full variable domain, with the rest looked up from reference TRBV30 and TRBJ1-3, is SQTIHQWPATLVQPVGSPLSLECTVEGTSNPNLYWYRQAAGRGLQLLFYSVGIGQISSEVPQNLSASRPQDRQFILSSKKLLLSDSGFYLCAWSHGTDGNTIYFGEGSWLTVV.

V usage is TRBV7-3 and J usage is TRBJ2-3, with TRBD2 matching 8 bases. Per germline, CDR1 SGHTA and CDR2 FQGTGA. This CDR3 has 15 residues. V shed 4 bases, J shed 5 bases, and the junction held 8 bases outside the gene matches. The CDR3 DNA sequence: TGTGCCAGCAGCTCTAAGAGCGGGGGAGGAGATACGCAGTATTTT. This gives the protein CASSSKSGGGDTQYF.

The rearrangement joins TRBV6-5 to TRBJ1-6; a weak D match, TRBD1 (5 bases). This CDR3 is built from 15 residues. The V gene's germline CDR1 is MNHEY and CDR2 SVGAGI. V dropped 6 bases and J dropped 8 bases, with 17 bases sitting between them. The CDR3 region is CASRDMRLGDSPLHF. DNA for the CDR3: TGTGCCAGCAGGGACATGCGTCTAGGCGATTCACCCCTCCACTTT.

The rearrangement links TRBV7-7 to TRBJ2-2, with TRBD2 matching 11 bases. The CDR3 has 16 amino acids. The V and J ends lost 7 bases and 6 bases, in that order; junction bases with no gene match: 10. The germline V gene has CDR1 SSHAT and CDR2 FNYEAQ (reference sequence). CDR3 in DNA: TGTGCCAGCACCGCATTAGCGGGAGGGCTCGCCGGGGAGCTGTTTTTT. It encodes CASTALAGGLAGELFF.

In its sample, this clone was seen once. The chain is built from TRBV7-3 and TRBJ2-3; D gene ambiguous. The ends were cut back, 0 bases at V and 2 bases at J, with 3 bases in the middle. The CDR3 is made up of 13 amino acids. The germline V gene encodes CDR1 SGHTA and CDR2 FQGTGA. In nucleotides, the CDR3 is TGTGCCAGCAGCTTAACGGCCACAGATACGCAGTATTTT. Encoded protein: CASSLTATDTQYF.

In DNA, the CDR3 is TGCGCCAGCAGTGAGCAACAGGGTATCCGTGACGAGCAGTACTTC. Protein product: CASSEQQGIRDEQYF. This chain links TRBV10-1 with TRBJ2-5; a possible D gene is TRBD1 (6 bases). Matching the DNA end better, TRBJ2-7 makes the J call doubtful. Germline V gene data show CDR1 as WNHNN and CDR2 as SYGVQD (reference sequence). The CDR3 is 15 residues long.

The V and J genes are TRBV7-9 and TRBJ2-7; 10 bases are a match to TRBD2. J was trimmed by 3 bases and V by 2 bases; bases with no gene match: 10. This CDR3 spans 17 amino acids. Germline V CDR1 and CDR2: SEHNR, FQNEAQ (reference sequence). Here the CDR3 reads CASSLNIRTSGNYEQYF. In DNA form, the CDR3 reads TGTGCCAGCAGCTTAAATATACGAACTAGCGGGAACTACGAGCAGTACTTC.

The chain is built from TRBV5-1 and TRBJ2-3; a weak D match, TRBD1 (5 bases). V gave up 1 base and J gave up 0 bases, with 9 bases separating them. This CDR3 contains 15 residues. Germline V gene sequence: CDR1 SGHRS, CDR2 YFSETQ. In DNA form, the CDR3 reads TGCGCCAGCAGCTTGACAGGAACCAGCACAGATACGCAGTATTTT. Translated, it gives CASSLTGTSTDTQYF.

CDR3 loop: CASSQEVAGGRGTDTQYF. In DNA, the CDR3 is TGTGCCAGCAGCCAAGAGGTAGCGGGAGGGCGGGGGACAGATACGCAGTATTTT. The rearrangement joins TRBV4-2 to TRBJ2-3; 11 positions match TRBD2. CDR1 is LGHNA and CDR2 is YNFKEQ in the germline V gene. The CDR3 totals 18 residues. V shed 0 bases and J 3 bases; nucleotides not matched to a gene: 8.

CDR3 region: CASSSSSGFLLGPLHF. The CDR3 nucleotides are TGTGCCAGCAGCTCCTCGAGTGGTTTCCTCCTAGGACCCCTCCACTTT. The genes are TRBV7-3 and TRBJ1-6; D not resolved. Germline V lookup: CDR1 SGHTA, CDR2 FQGTGA. V lost 4 bases, J lost 12 bases, and 22 bases lay in between. The length of the CDR3 is 16 residues.

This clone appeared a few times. The DNA of the CDR3 is TGTGCCAGTGTGGGACTAGCGGGAAGCACAGATACGCAGTATTTT. Encoded protein: CASVGLAGSTDTQYF. This rearrangement joins TRBV7-9 to TRBJ2-3; TRBD2 aligns across 13 bases. The germline V gene encodes CDR1 SEHNR and CDR2 FQNEAQ (reference sequence). With V trimmed by 9 bases and J by 0 bases, 3 bases remained unmatched. The CDR3 is 15 residues long.

For the CDR3, the DNA is TGTGCCTTCCAGGGGGGAGAAGAGACCCAGTACTTC. It specifies CAFQGGEETQYF. This chain uses TRBV30 with TRBJ2-5, with a weak D call TRBD1 (7 bases). Germline V CDR1 and CDR2: GTSNPN, SVGIG (reference sequence). The V and J ends lost 7 bases and 3 bases respectively, with 12 bases between them. The CDR3 extends over 12 amino acids.

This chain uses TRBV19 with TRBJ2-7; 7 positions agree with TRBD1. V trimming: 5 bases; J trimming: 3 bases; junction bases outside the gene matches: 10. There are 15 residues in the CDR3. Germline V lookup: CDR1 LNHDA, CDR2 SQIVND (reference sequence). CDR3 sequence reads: CASSAVGRGFYEQYF. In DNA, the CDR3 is TGTGCCAGTAGTGCCGTAGGCAGGGGGTTCTACGAGCAGTACTTC.

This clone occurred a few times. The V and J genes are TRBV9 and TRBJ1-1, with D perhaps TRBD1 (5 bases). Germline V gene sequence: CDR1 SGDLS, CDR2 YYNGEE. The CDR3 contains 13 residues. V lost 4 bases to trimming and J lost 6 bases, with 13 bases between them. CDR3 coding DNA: TGTGCCAGCAGCTTGGACATGTTTTCTGAAGCTTTCTTT. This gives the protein CASSLDMFSEAFF.

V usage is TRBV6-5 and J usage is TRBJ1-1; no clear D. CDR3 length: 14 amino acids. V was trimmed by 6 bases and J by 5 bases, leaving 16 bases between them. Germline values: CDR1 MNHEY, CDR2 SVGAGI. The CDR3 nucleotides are TGTGCCAGCAGGAACCAGGTGGTTGGAACTGAAGCTTTCTTT. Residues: CASRNQVVGTEAFF.

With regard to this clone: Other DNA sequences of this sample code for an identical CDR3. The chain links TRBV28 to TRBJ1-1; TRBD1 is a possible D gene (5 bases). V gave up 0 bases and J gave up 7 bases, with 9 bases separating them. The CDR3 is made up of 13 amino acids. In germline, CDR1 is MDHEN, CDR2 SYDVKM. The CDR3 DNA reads TGTGCCAGCAGTTTATGGACAGAAAGTGAAGCTTTCTTT. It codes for CASSLWTESEAFF.

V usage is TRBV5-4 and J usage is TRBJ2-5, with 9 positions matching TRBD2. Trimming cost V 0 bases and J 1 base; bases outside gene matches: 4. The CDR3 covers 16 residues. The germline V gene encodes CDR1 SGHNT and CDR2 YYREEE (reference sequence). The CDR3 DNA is TGTGCCAGCAGCTTGGGCGGGAGGGTCCTCCAAGAGACCCAGTACTTC. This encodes CASSLGGRVLQETQYF.

The CDR3, as DNA: TGTGCCAGCAGCTTACCAGGGATCACCTACAATGAGCAGTTCTTC. This translates into CASSLPGITYNEQFF. The V and J genes are TRBV7-3 and TRBJ2-1; a weak D match, TRBD1 (5 bases). The CDR3 covers 15 residues. V was cut by 2 bases and J by 2 bases, with 10 bases left in between. CDR1 is SGHTA, CDR2 FQGTGA, per germline.

The CDR3 is CASAGGYSNQPQHF. The CDR3 DNA sequence: TGTGCCAGCGCAGGGGGCTATAGCAATCAGCCCCAGCATTTT. The chain uses TRBV6-5 and TRBJ1-5; 8 bases align to TRBD1. This CDR3 is 14 amino acids long. CDR1 and CDR2 from the germline V gene are MNHEY and SVGAGI. The junction had 3 bases not matched to a gene; V was cut back by 8 bases and J by 0 bases.

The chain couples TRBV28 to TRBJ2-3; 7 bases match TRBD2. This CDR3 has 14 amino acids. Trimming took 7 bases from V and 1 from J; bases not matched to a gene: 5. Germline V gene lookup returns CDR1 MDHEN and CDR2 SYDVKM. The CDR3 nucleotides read TGTGCCAGCAATGAGCGGGGCCGCACAGATACGCAGTATTTT. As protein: CASNERGRTDTQYF.

The CDR3 loop reads CASSILSGAGGPYNEQFF. The CDR3 nucleotides read TGTGCCAGTAGTATTCTGAGCGGAGCGGGGGGGCCTTACAATGAGCAGTTCTTC. The chain couples TRBV19 to TRBJ2-1; 10 nucleotides line up with TRBD2. J gave up 4 bases and V 3 bases, and 12 bases lay outside the gene matches. The CDR3 has 18 residues. Looked up from germline, CDR1 is LNHDA and CDR2 is SQIVND (reference sequence).

CDR3 region: CASSQGQGRLGSYGYTF. CDR3 nucleotides: TGTGCCAGCAGTCAGGGACAGGGTAGATTAGGAAGCTATGGCTACACCTTC. The chain employs TRBV28 and TRBJ1-2, with TRBD1 identical over 9 bases. The CDR3 runs 17 residues. Germline CDR1 is MDHEN and CDR2 is SYDVKM. V was pared by 5 bases and J by 4 bases, with 14 bases of the junction left unmatched.

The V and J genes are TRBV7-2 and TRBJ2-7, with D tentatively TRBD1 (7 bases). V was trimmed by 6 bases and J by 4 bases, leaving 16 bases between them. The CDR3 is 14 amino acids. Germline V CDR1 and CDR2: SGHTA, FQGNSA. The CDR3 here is CASRPQGGLYEQYF. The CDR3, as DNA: TGTGCCAGCAGACCCCAGGGGGGTTTATACGAGCAGTACTTC.

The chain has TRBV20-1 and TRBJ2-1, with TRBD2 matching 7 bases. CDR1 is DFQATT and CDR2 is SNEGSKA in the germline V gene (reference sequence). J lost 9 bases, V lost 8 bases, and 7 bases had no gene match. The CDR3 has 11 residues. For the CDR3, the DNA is TGCAGTACCGAGCGGGACGGTGAGCAGTTCTTC. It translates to CSTERDGEQFF.

The DNA of the CDR3 is TGTGCCAGCATGCGGGCTAGCGTTCGAACAGATACGCAGTATTTT. Translating gives CASMRASVRTDTQYF. This chain connects TRBV6-5 to TRBJ2-3; the D gene is possibly TRBD2 (6 bases). Trimming left V 7 bases short and J 3 bases short, with 17 bases between. This CDR3 region has 15 residues. Per germline, CDR1 MNHEY and CDR2 SVGAGI.

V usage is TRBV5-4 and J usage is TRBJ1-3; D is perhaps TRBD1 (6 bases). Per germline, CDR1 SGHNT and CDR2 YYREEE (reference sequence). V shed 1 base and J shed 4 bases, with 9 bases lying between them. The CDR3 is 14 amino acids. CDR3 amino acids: CASSLSGVGNTIYF. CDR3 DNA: TGTGCCAGCAGCTTGTCAGGGGTAGGAAACACCATATATTTT.

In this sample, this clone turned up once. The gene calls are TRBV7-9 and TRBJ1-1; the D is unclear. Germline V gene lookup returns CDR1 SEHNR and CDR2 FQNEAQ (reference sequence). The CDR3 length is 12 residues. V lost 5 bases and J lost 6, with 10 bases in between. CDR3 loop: CASSLLVPEAFF. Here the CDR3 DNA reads TGTGCCAGCAGCCTACTAGTCCCTGAAGCTTTCTTT.